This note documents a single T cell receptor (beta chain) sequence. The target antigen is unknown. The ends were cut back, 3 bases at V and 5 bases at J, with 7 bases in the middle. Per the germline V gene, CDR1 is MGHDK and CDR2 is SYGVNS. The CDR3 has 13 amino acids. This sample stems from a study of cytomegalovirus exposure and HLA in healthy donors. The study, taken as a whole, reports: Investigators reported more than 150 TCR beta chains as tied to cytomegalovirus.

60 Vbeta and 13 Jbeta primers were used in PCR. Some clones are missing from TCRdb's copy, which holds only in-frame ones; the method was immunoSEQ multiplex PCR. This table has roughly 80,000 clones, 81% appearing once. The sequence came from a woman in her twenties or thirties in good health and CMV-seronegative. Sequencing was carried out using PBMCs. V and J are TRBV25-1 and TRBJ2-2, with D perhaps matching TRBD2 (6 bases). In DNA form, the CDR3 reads TGTGCCAGCAGTGAGGCGGGGACCGGGGAGCTGTTTTTT. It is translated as CASSEAGTGELFF.